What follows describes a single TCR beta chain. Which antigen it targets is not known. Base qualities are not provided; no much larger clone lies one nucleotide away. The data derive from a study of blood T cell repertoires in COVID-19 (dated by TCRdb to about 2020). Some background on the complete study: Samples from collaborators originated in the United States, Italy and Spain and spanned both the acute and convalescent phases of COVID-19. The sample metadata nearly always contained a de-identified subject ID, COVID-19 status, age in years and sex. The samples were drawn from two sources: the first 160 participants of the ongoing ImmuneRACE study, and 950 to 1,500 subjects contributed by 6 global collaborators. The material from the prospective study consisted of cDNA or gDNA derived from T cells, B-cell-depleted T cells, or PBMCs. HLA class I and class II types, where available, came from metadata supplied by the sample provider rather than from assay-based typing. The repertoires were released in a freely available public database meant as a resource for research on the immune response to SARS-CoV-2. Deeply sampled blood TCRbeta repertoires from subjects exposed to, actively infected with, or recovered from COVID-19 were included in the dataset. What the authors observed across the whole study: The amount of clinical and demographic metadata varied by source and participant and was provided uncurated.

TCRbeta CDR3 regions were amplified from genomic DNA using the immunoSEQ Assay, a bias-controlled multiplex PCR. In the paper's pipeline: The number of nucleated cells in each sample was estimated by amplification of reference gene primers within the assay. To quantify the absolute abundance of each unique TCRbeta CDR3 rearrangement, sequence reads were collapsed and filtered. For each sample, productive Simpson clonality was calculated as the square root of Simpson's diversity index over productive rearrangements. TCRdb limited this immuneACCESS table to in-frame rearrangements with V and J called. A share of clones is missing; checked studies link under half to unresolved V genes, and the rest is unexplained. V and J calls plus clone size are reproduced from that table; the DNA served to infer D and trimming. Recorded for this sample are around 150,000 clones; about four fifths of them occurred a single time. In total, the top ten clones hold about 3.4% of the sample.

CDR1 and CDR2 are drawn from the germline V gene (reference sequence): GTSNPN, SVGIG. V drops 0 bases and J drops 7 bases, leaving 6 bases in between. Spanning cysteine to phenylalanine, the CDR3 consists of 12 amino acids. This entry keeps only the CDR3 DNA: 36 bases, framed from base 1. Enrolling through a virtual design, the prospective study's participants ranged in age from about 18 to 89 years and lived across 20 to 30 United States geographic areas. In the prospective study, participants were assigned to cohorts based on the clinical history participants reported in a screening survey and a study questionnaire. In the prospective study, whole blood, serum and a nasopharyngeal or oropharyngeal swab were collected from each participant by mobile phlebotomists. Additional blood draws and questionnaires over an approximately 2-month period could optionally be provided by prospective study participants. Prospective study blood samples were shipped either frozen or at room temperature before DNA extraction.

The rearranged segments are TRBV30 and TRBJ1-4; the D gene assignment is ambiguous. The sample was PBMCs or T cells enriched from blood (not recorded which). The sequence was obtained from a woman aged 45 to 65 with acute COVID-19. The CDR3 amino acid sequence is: CAWSVQFEKLFF. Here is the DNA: TGTGCCTGGAGTGTACAATTTGAAAAACTGTTTTTT.